Shown below are 9 T cell receptor beta chains from a single sample sequenced in a study of Graves' ophthalmopathy and Graves' hyperthyroidism. Beta-chain TCR CDR3 regions were amplified from RNA transcripts. Following a first-round RT-PCR that used HTBI primers, a second-round multiplex PCR was carried out. TCRdb used MiXCR to reprocess the multiplex PCR reads, holding one entry per CDR3 protein. The sample carries about 1.2 million distinct CDR3 sequences, about 38% recorded once. Sample: peripheral blood or thyroid tissue (not recorded which). All receptors come from an adult man with Graves' hyperthyroidism.

Only a few counts were recorded for this clonotype. The genes are TRBV10-3 and TRBJ1-2; tentative D call: TRBD1 (5 bases). CDR3 length: 14 amino acids. CDR1 is ENHRY, CDR2 SYGVKD, per germline. V was clipped by 4 bases and J by 3 bases, with 12 bases between them. CDR3 protein: CAISVSEGHYGYTF. The DNA for the CDR3 is TGTGCCATCAGTGTATCGGAGGGGCACTATGGCTACACCTTC.

With respect to this clonotype: The CDR3 does not end in the conserved phenylalanine or tryptophan, so this is likely a read error. No DNA is shown, since the ends of the CDR3 on it are uncertain; the CDR3 is the one TCRdb lists. The gene calls are TRBV7-8 and TRBJ2-3; whether TRBD1, the table's D call, matches the DNA was not checked. Germline loops: CDR1 SGHVS, CDR2 FQNEAQ. From its first to its last residue, the CDR3 has 9 amino acids. CDR3 loop: CASSPGGSY.

Points on this clonotype: Its ends do not fully match the called genes, so a read error is possible. The rearrangement links TRBV24-1 to TRBJ2-6; D gene uncertain. CDR1 is KGHDR and CDR2 is SFDVKD in the germline V gene. The CDR3 loop spans 12 amino acids. This CDR3 reads CATSDSTTFRAF. The CDR3 nucleotides are TGTGCCACCAGTGACTCGACAACTTTCCGGGCTTTC.

About this clonotype: With a much larger clone just one base away, this may be a read error. CDR3 sequence reads: CAIIPGGYTF. CDR3 nucleotides: TGTGCCATCATCCCGGGTGGCTACACCTTC. The gene calls are TRBV10-3 and TRBJ1-2; no definite D call. V gave up 7 bases and J gave up 7 bases, with 7 bases separating them. CDR3 length: 10 amino acids. Germline V gives CDR1 ENHRY, CDR2 SYGVKD.

CDR3 sequence: CASRGLGGHLGETQYF. The CDR3 DNA reads as TGTGCCAGCCGGGGACTAGGGGGCCACCTCGGAGAGACCCAGTACTTC. This chain joins TRBV11-2 and TRBJ2-5, with D maybe TRBD2 (8 bases). This CDR3 has 16 residues. CDR1 and CDR2 (germline): SGHAT, FQNNGV. Deletions cut 8 bases from V and 4 bases from J, with 23 bases between.

A word on this clonotype: Because it lacks the conserved phenylalanine or tryptophan at the end, this CDR3 is likely a read error. The chain combines TRBV7-9 with TRBJ2-7; D is ambiguous. The CDR3 sequence is 12 residues long. With 5 bases removed from V and 2 bases from J, the gap between germline ends came to 7 bases. Germline loops: CDR1 SEHNR, CDR2 FQNEAQ (reference sequence). In DNA, the CDR3 is TGTGCCAGCAGCCCCGGGCCCTACGAGCAGTACCTC. Amino acids: CASSPGPYEQYL.

The table lists this clonotype with a few counts. The rearrangement joins TRBV20-1 to TRBJ2-5; D is perhaps TRBD1 (5 bases). Germline V gives CDR1 DFQATT, CDR2 SNEGSKA (reference sequence). CDR3 length: 15 amino acids. CDR3 region: CSVGATLGQRETQYF. In DNA, the CDR3 is TGCAGCGTTGGGGCCACTTTAGGTCAGCGAGAGACCCAGTACTTC.

The chain uses TRBV7-9 and TRBJ2-5, with TRBD1 matching over 7 bases. The V and J ends lost 3 bases and 5 bases, in that order; junction bases with no gene match: 12. CDR3 length: 16 amino acids. Germline V gene lookup returns CDR1 SEHNR and CDR2 FQNEAQ (reference sequence). The DNA for the CDR3 is TGTGCCAGCAGCTTGAGACAGGGCGGTCTCGACGAGACCCAGTACTTC. Its protein product is CASSLRQGGLDETQYF.

This clonotype came up a few times. At one of its ends the junction is not consistent with the germline gene, which may arise from a read error. The J gene is TRBJ1-5, the V gene TRBV10-3, with TRBD1 matching 8 bases. There are 16 residues in the CDR3. Germline V gives CDR1 ENHRY, CDR2 SYGVKD. The CDR3 region is CASSRTRQGTGQPQHF. Here the CDR3 DNA reads TGTGCCAGCAGTCGGACACGACAGGGGACCGGTCAGCCCCAGCATTTT.